Described below is a single T cell receptor (beta chain) sequence and its context. Its antigen is currently unknown. TCRdb re-analysed the 5' RACE reads in MiXCR, keeping a single row per CDR3 protein. The sample has a few hundred thousand distinct CDR3 sequences; roughly 4% are singletons. These data come from a study of T cells after yellow fever vaccination. Study-level points and caveats: After the booster, about 95% of CD4 and just over 85% of CD8 primary-response clones were re-detected.

The junction had 9 bases not matched to a gene; V was cut back by 5 bases and J by 0 bases. Per germline, CDR1 SGHVS and CDR2 FNYEAQ. The length of the CDR3 is 17 residues. The gene calls are TRBV7-6 and TRBJ1-3; 8 bases match TRBD1. The sample here was PBMCs, taken on the day of the yellow fever booster vaccination. This TCR derives from a man between 18 and 29 years old who received the YFV17D yellow fever vaccine. This chain's CDR3 is CASSPRQGRDSGNTIYF. CDR3 nucleotides: TGTGCCAGCAGCCCCCGACAGGGGAGGGACTCTGGAAACACCATATATTTT.